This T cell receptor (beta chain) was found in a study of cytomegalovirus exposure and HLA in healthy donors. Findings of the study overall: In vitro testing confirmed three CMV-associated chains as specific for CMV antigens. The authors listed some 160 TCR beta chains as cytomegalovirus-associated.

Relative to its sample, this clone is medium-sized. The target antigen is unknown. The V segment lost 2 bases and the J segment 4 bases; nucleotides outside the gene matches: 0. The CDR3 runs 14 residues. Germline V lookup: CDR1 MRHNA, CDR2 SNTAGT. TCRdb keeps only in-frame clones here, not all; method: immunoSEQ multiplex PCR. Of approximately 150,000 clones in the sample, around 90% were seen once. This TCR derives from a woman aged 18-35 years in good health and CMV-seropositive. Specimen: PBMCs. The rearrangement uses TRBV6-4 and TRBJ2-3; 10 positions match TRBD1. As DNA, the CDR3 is TGTGCCAGCAGTGACGGACAGGGGGCAGATACGCAGTATTTT. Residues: CASSDGQGADTQYF.